The T cell receptor (beta chain) under discussion was sequenced for a study of CD8+CD57+ T cells in acquired aplastic anemia. Study overall: Recorded DNA amounts for sorted CD4+ and CD8+ cells had an average of 3.2 ug.

Only patients with CD8+CD57+ cell expansion on flow cytometry were chosen for sequencing. Severe acquired aplastic anemia was diagnosed in all patients. Blood came from patients not yet given any therapy. It was genomic DNA that served as the template for profiling TCR beta VDJ and CDR3. TCRdb ran MiXCR on the reads and lists one entry per CDR3 protein. Among fewer than 250,000 distinct CDR3 sequences listed, about half were seen once. This TCR was sampled from a human donor with aplastic anemia. Source material: sorted CD4+, CD8+, or CD8+CD57+ T cells (not recorded which) from PBMCs.

The CDR3 bases are TGCAGTGCTAACCCGGGAGCTTTCTTT. Translating gives CSANPGAFF. The chain employs TRBV20-1 and TRBJ1-1; D is unresolved. The germline gives CDR1 DFQATT, CDR2 SNEGSKA (reference sequence). V was shortened by 4 bases and J by 10 bases, with 7 bases between the two germline ends. The CDR3 spans 9 residues.